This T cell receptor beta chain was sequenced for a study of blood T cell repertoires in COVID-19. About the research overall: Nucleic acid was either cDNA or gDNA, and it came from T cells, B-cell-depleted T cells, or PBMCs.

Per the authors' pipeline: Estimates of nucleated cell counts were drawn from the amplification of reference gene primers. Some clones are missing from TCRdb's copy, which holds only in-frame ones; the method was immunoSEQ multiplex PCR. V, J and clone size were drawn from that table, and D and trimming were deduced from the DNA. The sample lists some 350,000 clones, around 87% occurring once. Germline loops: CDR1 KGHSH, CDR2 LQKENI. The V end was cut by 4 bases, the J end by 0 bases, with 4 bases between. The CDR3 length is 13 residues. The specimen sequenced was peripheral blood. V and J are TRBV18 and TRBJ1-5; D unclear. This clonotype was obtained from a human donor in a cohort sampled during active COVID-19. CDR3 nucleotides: TGTGCCAGCTCACAGAGTAGCAATCAGCCCCAGCATTTT. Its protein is CASSQSSNQPQHF.